The entry that follows covers one TCR beta chain sequence. Ligated cDNA underwent four rounds of PCR with nested alpha and beta constant region primers and SP2. Each CDR3 protein gets one entry after TCRdb re-called the 5' RACE reads with MiXCR. The sample has approximately 58,000 distinct CDR3 sequences, about 7.2% seen once. Trimming at V came to 2 bases and at J to 3 bases, leaving 5 bases not matched to a gene. CDR3 length equals 16 residues. The sample belongs to a study of naive and memory T cell subsets. A UMI-containing oligonucleotide was joined by 3' ligation to the TCR cDNA template. The V call is TRBV12-3 or TRBV12-4, the J call TRBJ2-7; 12 bases align to TRBD2. This clonotype originated in a male donor in good health. As DNA, the CDR3 is TGTGCCAGCAGTTTATGGACTAGCGGGGTGCTCTACGAGCAGTACTTC. It encodes CASSLWTSGVLYEQYF.